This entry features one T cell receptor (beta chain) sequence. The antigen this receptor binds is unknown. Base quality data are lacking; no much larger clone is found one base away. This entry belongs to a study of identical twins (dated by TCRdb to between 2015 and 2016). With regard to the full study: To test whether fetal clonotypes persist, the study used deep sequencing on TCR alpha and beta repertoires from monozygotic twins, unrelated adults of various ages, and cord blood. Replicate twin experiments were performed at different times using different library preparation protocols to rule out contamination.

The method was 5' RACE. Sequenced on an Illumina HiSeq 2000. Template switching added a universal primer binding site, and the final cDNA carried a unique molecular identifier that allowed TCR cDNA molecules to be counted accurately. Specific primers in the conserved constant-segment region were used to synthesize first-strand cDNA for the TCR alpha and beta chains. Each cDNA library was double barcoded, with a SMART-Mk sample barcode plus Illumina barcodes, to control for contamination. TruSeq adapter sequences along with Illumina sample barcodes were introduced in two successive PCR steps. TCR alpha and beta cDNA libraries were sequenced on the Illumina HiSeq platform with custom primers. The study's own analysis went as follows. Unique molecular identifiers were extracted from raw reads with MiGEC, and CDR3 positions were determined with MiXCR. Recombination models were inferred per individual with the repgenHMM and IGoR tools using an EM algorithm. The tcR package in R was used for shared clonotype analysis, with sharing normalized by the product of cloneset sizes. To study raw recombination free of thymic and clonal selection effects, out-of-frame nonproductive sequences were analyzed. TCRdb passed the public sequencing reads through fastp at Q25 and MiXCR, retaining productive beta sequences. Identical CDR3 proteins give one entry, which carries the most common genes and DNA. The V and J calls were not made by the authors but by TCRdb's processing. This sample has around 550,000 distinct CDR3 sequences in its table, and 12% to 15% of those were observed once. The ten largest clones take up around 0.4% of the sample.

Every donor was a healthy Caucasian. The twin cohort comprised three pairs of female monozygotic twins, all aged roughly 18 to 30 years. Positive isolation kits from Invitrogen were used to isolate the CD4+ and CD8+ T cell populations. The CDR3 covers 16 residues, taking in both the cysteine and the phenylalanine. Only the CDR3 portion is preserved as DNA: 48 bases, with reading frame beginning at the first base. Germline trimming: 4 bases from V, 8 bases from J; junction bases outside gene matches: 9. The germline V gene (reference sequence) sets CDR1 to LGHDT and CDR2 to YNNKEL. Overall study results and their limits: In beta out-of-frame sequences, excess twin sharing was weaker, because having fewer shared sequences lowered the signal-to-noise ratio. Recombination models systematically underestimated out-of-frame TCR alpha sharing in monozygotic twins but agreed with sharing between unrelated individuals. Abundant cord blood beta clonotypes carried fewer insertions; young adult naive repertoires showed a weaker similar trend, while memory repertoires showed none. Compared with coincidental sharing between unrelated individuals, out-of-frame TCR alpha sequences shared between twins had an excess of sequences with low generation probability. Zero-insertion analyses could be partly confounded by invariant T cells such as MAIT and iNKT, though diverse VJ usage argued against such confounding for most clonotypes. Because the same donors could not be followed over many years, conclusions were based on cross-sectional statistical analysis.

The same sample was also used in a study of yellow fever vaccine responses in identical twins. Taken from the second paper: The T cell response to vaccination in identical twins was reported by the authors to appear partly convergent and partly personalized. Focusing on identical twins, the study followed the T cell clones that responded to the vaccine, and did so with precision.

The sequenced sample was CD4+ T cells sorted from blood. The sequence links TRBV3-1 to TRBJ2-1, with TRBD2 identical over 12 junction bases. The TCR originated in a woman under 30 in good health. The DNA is TGTGCCAGCAGCCGACTGACTAGCGGGGGAGTCGATGAGCAGTTCTTC. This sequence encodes CASSRLTSGGVDEQFF.